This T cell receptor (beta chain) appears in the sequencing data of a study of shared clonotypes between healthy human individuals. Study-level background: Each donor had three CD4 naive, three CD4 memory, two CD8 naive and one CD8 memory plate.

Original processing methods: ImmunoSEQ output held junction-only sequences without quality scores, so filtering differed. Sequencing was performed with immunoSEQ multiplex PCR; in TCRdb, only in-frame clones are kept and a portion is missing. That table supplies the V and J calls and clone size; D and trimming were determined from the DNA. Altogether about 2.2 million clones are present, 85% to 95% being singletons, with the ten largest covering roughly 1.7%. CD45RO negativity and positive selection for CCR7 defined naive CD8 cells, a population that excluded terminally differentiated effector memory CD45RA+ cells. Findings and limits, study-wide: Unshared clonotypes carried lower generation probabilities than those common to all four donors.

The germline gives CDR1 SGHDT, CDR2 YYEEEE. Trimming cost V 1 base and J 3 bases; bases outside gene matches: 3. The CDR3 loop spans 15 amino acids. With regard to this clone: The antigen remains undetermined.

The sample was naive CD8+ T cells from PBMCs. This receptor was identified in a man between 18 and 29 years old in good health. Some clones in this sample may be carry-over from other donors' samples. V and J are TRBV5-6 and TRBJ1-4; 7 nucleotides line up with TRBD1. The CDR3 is CASSLSDRPNEKLFF. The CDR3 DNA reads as TGTGCCAGCAGCTTGTCGGACAGGCCTAATGAAAAACTGTTTTTT. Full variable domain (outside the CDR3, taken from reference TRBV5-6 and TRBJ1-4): DAGVTQSPTHLIKTRGQQVTLRCSPKSGHDTVSWYQQALGQGPQFIFQYYEEEERQRGNFPDRFSGHQFPNYSSELNVNALLLGDSALYLCASSLSDRPNEKLFFGSGTQLSVL.